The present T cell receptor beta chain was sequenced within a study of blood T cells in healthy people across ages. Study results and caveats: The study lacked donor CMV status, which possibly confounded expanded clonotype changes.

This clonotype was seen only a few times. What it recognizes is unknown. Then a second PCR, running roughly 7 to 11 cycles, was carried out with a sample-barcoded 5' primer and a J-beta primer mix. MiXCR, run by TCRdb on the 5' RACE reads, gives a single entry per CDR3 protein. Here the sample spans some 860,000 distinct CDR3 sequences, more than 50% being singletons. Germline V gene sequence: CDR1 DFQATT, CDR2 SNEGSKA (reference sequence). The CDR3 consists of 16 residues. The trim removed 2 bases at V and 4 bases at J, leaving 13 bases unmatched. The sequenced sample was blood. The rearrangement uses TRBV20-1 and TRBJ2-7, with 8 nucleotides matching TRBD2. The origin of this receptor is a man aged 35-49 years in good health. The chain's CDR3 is CSARNPGRGGLYEQYF. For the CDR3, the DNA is TGCAGTGCTAGAAACCCCGGGAGGGGGGGTTTATACGAGCAGTACTTC.